The 31 T cell receptor beta chains given below trace back to one sample, sequenced in a study of molecular identifiers for immune sequencing clone quantification (dated by TCRdb to 2016 to 2019). The library was obtained by PCR. Sequencer: Illumina HiSeq 4000. The public reads were run again by TCRdb, first through fastp at Q25 and then through MiXCR, and only productive beta chains were kept. For every CDR3 protein sequence, its rows merge into one entry that carries the most common genes and DNA. A total of about 640,000 distinct CDR3 sequences appear in this sample, about 20% of them only once. Under 0.95% of the sample is taken by the ten largest. Sequencing used naive CD8+ T cells from blood, with Jurkat cell RNA spiked in. This specimen's cell subset or site label, per the study, means: FACS-sorted CD8+CD4-CCR7+CD45RA+ naive T cells. These receptors all stem from a human donor in good health. Some libraries in this study had Jurkat cell RNA spiked in.

V gene TRBV4-3 combines with J gene TRBJ1-4, with D possibly matching TRBD1 (5 bases). There are 18 residues in the CDR3. V lost 6 bases to trimming and J lost 6 bases, with 26 bases between them. The germline gives CDR1 LGHNA, CDR2 YSLEER. This CDR3 is CASRLGRDDGADDEKLFF. Written as DNA, the CDR3 is TGCGCCAGCAGACTGGGACGAGACGACGGGGCAGACGATGAAAAACTGTTTTTT.

This clonotype was seen many times. The chain has TRBV5-6 and TRBJ2-7, with D possibly being TRBD1 (5 bases). Germline assignment: CDR1 SGHDT and CDR2 YYEEEE. Trimming removed 3 bases from V and 2 bases from J, with 30 bases in between. The CDR3 is 20 residues long. CDR3 sequence: CASSSSLRVDSKTSAYEQYF. CDR3 in DNA: TGTGCCAGCAGCTCCTCCCTCCGGGTCGACAGTAAGACATCTGCCTACGAGCAGTACTTC.

A note on this clonotype: Possible read error: a much larger clone is one base away. V gene TRBV12-3 or TRBV12-4 combines with J gene TRBJ2-1; D is uncertain. The CDR3 runs to 12 residues. The CDR3 DNA is TGTGCCAGCAGTTACTCCTACGATGAGCAGTTCTTC. It yields the protein CASSYSYDEQFF.

This clonotype was seen many times. The J gene is TRBJ1-1, the V gene TRBV6-4; possibly TRBD1 for D (6 bases). V lost 4 bases to trimming and J lost 0 bases, with 9 bases between them. The CDR3 covers 14 residues. CDR1 is MRHNA and CDR2 is SNTAGT in the germline V gene. The CDR3 sequence: CASSGQVMNTEAFF. The CDR3 DNA reads as TGTGCCAGCAGTGGACAGGTAATGAACACTGAAGCTTTCTTT.

This clonotype was seen many times. The chain links TRBV27 to TRBJ2-3, with no clear D. V was pared by 5 bases and J by 1 base, with 16 bases between. The CDR3 runs 16 residues. The germline V gene has CDR1 MNHEY and CDR2 SMNVEV (reference sequence). The CDR3 loop reads CASSIILPVGTDTQYF. The CDR3 bases are TGTGCCAGCAGTATTATCCTCCCCGTGGGCACAGATACGCAGTATTTT.

Many counts were recorded for this clonotype. The rearrangement joins TRBV6-2 or TRBV6-3 to TRBJ2-3; D possibly matches TRBD1 or TRBD2 (5 bases each). Germline V CDR1 and CDR2: MNHEY, SVGEGT. Deletions cut 5 bases from V and 4 bases from J, with 13 bases between. CDR3 length: 14 residues. CDR3 in amino acids: CASSGGPRADTQYF. In DNA form, the CDR3 reads TGTGCCAGCAGTGGGGGACCGCGGGCAGATACGCAGTATTTT.

The chain combines TRBV20-1 with TRBJ2-7; a weak D match, TRBD2 (6 bases). V was cut by 1 base and J by 4 bases, with 14 bases left in between. The CDR3 spans 14 residues. Germline V CDR1 and CDR2: DFQATT, SNEGSKA (reference sequence). Here the CDR3 DNA reads TGCAGTGCTAGAGGGGTCGGGGGAGGTTACGAGCAGTACTTC. Residues: CSARGVGGGYEQYF.

This chain uses TRBV4-3 with TRBJ2-3; the match to TRBD2 covers 10 bases. The CDR3 loop spans 18 amino acids. The junction had 13 bases not matched to a gene; V was cut back by 1 base and J by 6 bases. Germline CDR1 reads LGHNA; CDR2 reads YSLEER. The CDR3 DNA reads TGCGCCAGCAGCCAAGCTTACCCAGCGGGGGGGCCGTCCGATACGCAGTATTTT. Translation gives CASSQAYPAGGPSDTQYF.

This clonotype was observed many times. The chain uses TRBV6-6 and TRBJ2-7; TRBD2 matches at 7 bases. V was clipped by 2 bases and J by 2 bases; unmatched bases: 6. This CDR3 region has 15 residues. CDR1 is MNHNY, CDR2 SVGAGI, per germline (reference sequence). The CDR3 DNA reads TGTGCCAGCAGTTACGGGTTTGGGGGGGCCTACGAGCAGTACTTC. It codes for CASSYGFGGAYEQYF.

This clonotype was picked up many times. This sequence joins TRBV9 and TRBJ2-7, with 8 bases that match TRBD2. Per germline, CDR1 SGDLS and CDR2 YYNGEE. There are 15 residues in the CDR3. The J segment lost 6 bases and the V segment lost 4 bases, leaving 12 bases of the junction unmatched. The CDR3 spells CASSYGTRSVAEQYF. The CDR3 region has the DNA TGTGCCAGCAGCTACGGGACTAGATCGGTCGCCGAGCAGTACTTC.

Points on this clonotype: A much bigger clone sits one base away, suggesting this may be a read error. The chain carries TRBV7-9 and TRBJ2-6; a weak D match, TRBD1 (6 bases). Per the germline V gene, CDR1 is SEHNR and CDR2 is FQNEAQ (reference sequence). CDR3 size: 14 residues. V lost 5 bases to trimming and J lost 3 bases, with 8 bases between them. CDR3 sequence (DNA): TGTGCCAGCAGCACAGGGCATGGGGCCAACGTCCTGACTTTC. It is translated as CASSTGHGANVLTF.

Notes on this clonotype: One base away lies a much larger clone, so this may be a sequencing read error. The chain carries TRBV20-1 and TRBJ1-1; D ambiguous. Germline V gene sequence: CDR1 DFQATT, CDR2 SNEGSKA (reference sequence). The CDR3 totals 15 residues. The CDR3 nucleotides are TGCAGGGCTAGTGGTTTTGAGGAAACGAACACTGAAGCTTTCTTT. Its protein product is CRASGFEETNTEAFF.

This clonotype was observed at least ten times. The rearrangement uses TRBV4-3 and TRBJ1-5, with D unresolved. CDR3 length: 15 residues. Germline-derived CDR1 and CDR2 are LGHNA and YSLEER. Deletions cut 1 base from V and 0 bases from J, with 7 bases between. CDR3 coding DNA: TGCGCCAGCAGCCAAGGACGGAGTAGCAATCAGCCCCAGCATTTT. This codes for CASSQGRSSNQPQHF.

The table lists this clonotype with many counts. The chain carries TRBV12-3 or TRBV12-4 and TRBJ2-5; 7 nucleotides agree with TRBD1. CDR3 size: 14 residues. Trimming at V came to 6 bases and at J to 0 bases, leaving 4 bases not matched to a gene. DNA of the CDR3: TGTGCCAGCAGCTATGGGACAGACCAAGAGACCCAGTACTTC. Protein: CASSYGTDQETQYF.

V gene TRBV7-9 combines with J gene TRBJ2-5, with D perhaps matching TRBD1 (6 bases). V lost 4 bases to trimming and J lost 5 bases, with 14 bases between them. CDR1 is SEHNR and CDR2 is FQNEAQ in the germline V gene (reference sequence). The CDR3 has 14 amino acids. CDR3 protein: CASSSTQGSETQYF. The CDR3 coding sequence is TGTGCCAGCAGCTCAACACAGGGATCCGAGACCCAGTACTTC.

This clonotype was observed many times. The chain couples TRBV9 to TRBJ1-1, with 7 bases matching TRBD1. The CDR3 sequence is 15 residues long. Looked up from germline, CDR1 is SGDLS and CDR2 is YYNGEE. V lost 3 bases and J lost 0; bases outside the gene matches: 5. Written as DNA, the CDR3 is TGTGCCAGCAGCGGTACAGGGGAGATGAACACTGAAGCTTTCTTT. Amino acid sequence: CASSGTGEMNTEAFF.

This clonotype appeared many times. V is TRBV12-3 or TRBV12-4 and J is TRBJ2-1; TRBD2 matches at 8 bases. V was clipped by 3 bases and J by 7 bases; unmatched bases: 8. This CDR3 has 15 residues. In DNA, the CDR3 is TGTGCCAGCAGTTTCGGGCGGGGGGCGAGAAATGAGCAGTTCTTC. Protein product: CASSFGRGARNEQFF.

As to this clonotype: A read error is possible here, since a much larger clone lies one base away. The chain links TRBV20-1 to TRBJ2-3; maybe TRBD2 (6 bases). Germline CDR1 reads DFQATT; CDR2 reads SNEGSKA (reference sequence). V gave up 0 bases and J gave up 3 bases, with 19 bases separating them. CDR3 length: 17 residues. The CDR3 spells CSARDLASARATDTQYF. DNA of the CDR3: TGCAGTGCTAGAGATCTGGCTAGCGCGAGGGCGACAGATACGCAGTATTTT.

This clonotype occurred many times. The rearrangement links TRBV4-1 to TRBJ1-5, with a possible D match to TRBD1 (6 bases). Germline assignment: CDR1 MGHRA and CDR2 YSYEKL. The CDR3 is 14 amino acids. The V end lost 0 bases, the J end lost 9 bases, and 12 bases lay between the germline ends. The CDR3 region is CASSQEWGGWPQHF. The CDR3 DNA is TGCGCCAGCAGCCAAGAATGGGGGGGCTGGCCCCAGCATTTT.

This clonotype came up a few times. V usage is TRBV20-1 and J usage is TRBJ2-1; 14 bases are shared with TRBD2. This CDR3 is built from 16 residues. Germline loops: CDR1 DFQATT, CDR2 SNEGSKA (reference sequence). V was clipped by 2 bases and J by 8 bases; unmatched bases: 8. The CDR3 protein is CSARSGTSGSFHEQFF. The CDR3 DNA reads TGCAGTGCTAGATCCGGGACTAGCGGGAGTTTCCATGAGCAGTTCTTC.

This clonotype was observed a few times. Possible read error: a much larger clone is one base away. No conserved phenylalanine or tryptophan ends this CDR3, so it is likely a read error. The chain uses TRBV6-6 and TRBJ1-5; D remains unclear. Germline CDR1 reads MNHNY; CDR2 reads SVGAGI (reference sequence). CDR3 size: 13 residues. The V end lost 2 bases, the J end lost 3 bases, and 5 bases lay between the germline ends. CDR3: CASSYAYNQPQHS. Here the CDR3 DNA reads TGTGCCAGCAGTTACGCCTACAATCAGCCCCAGCATTCT.

This clonotype appeared many times. This chain uses TRBV4-3 with TRBJ1-4, with 11 bases aligning to TRBD1. With V trimmed by 2 bases and J by 8 bases, 10 bases remained unmatched. Germline V gene data show CDR1 as LGHNA and CDR2 as YSLEER. The CDR3 length is 17 residues. CDR3 region: CASSQHGTGGLVEKLFF. CDR3 DNA: TGCGCCAGCAGCCAACACGGGACAGGGGGATTGGTCGAAAAACTGTTTTTT.

CDR3 sequence: CASSAWTGNYEQYF. As DNA, the CDR3 is TGTGCCAGTAGTGCGTGGACAGGCAACTACGAGCAGTACTTC. This chain connects TRBV19 to TRBJ2-7; 7 bases are a match to TRBD1. The CDR3 has 14 amino acids. Trimming at V came to 5 bases and at J to 3 bases, leaving 7 bases not matched to a gene. Looked up from germline, CDR1 is LNHDA and CDR2 is SQIVND (reference sequence).

The J gene is TRBJ2-7, the V gene TRBV14; D remains unclear. This CDR3 spans 16 amino acids. Germline V gene sequence: CDR1 SGHDN, CDR2 FVKESK. V lost 4 bases and J lost 0, with 16 bases in between. The CDR3: CASSPLISGVSYEQYF. The CDR3 nucleotides are TGTGCCAGCAGCCCTTTAATCAGTGGGGTCTCCTACGAGCAGTACTTC.

Regarding this clonotype: A much larger clone lies one base from this, so it may be a read error. CDR3 bases: TGTGCCAGCAGTTTACAGGGGTCTTTGTACGAGCAGTGCTTC. Its translation: CASSLQGSLYEQCF. This chain uses TRBV27 with TRBJ2-7; D is perhaps TRBD1 (6 bases). This CDR3 region has 14 residues. Germline CDR1 and CDR2: MNHEY and SMNVEV (reference sequence).

There are many counts of this clonotype. The genes are TRBV6-8 and TRBJ2-3, with TRBD1 matching 8 bases. Germline-derived CDR1 and CDR2 are MNHGY and SAAAGT. There are 16 residues in the CDR3. V shed 2 bases, J shed 3 bases, and the junction held 7 bases outside the gene matches. CDR3 sequence: CASSYPGQERTDTQYF. Written as DNA, the CDR3 is TGTGCCAGCAGTTACCCGGGACAGGAGAGGACAGATACGCAGTATTTT.

At least ten counts were recorded for this clonotype. The J gene is TRBJ2-7, the V gene TRBV29-1; possible D gene TRBD2, 6 bases. This CDR3 has 13 residues. The V end lost 0 bases, the J end lost 7 bases, and 13 bases lay between the germline ends. Germline V gene sequence: CDR1 SQVTM, CDR2 ANQGSEA. As DNA, the CDR3 is TGCAGCGTTGAAGATGGGCCTGGGGGGGAGCAGTACTTC. Its protein is CSVEDGPGGEQYF.

This clonotype was observed many times. The chain couples TRBV6-5 to TRBJ2-7; TRBD2 might be the D (6 bases). This CDR3 is 12 amino acids long. Germline lookup yields CDR1 MNHEY and CDR2 SVGAGI. Trimming took 6 bases from V and 0 from J, leaving 6 bases between them. The CDR3 here is CASSGGSYEQYF. DNA of the CDR3: TGTGCCAGCAGCGGGGGCTCCTACGAGCAGTACTTC.

This clonotype was counted many times. The rearrangement links TRBV5-1 to TRBJ2-7, with 7 positions matching TRBD1. V trimming: 2 bases; J trimming: 3 bases; junction bases outside the gene matches: 8. CDR1 is SGHRS, CDR2 YFSETQ, per germline. The CDR3 is 15 amino acids. Here the CDR3 DNA reads TGCGCCAGCAGCTTAGCCGGGACAGAAGTCTACGAGCAGTACTTC. Protein sequence: CASSLAGTEVYEQYF.

This clonotype was recorded at least ten times. V is TRBV15 and J is TRBJ1-1; D ambiguous. Trimming removed 1 base at V and 5 bases at J, with 8 bases between. The length of the CDR3 is 13 residues. The germline V gene encodes CDR1 LNHNV and CDR2 YYDKDF (reference sequence). The CDR3 region is CATSRGEETEAFF. The CDR3 DNA reads TGTGCCACCAGCAGAGGAGAGGAAACTGAAGCTTTCTTT.

At least ten counts were recorded for this clonotype. The chain employs TRBV30 and TRBJ2-7; D possibly corresponds to TRBD1 (6 bases). Germline CDR1 is GTSNPN and CDR2 is SVGIG (reference sequence). The CDR3 spans 13 residues. V shed 4 bases and J shed 0 bases, with 10 bases lying between them. CDR3 amino acids: CAWTTGSSYEQYF. The CDR3 nucleotides are TGTGCCTGGACGACAGGAAGCTCCTACGAGCAGTACTTC.